This T cell receptor (beta chain) was identified in a study of T cell repertoires in cytomegalovirus infection (dated by TCRdb to the late 2010s). For context, the study as a whole: Peptide stimulations targeted recently identified HLA-C-restricted CMV epitopes, whose presentation resists viral immunomodulation, together with well-studied HLA-B-restricted epitopes. Because public TCR beta signatures pointed to carriage of CMV infection together with the matching HLA type, the HLA type of each donor mattered for the analysis. Study-wide findings and limitations: In both this cohort and an independent cohort of some 370 donors, the cumulative frequency of public TCR beta family members distinguished carriers of CMV infection plus the relevant HLA type. The ex vivo response was dominated by HLA-C-restricted CMV-specific TCR beta clonotypes, and the single most frequent clonotype in two of eight donors was supplied by these HLA-C-restricted clonotypes.

The label giving this sample's treatment or condition can be read as: in vitro stimulation with specific CMV peptide epitopes to enrich CMV-specific T cells. For sequencing, an Illumina HiSeq 1500 was employed. The public reads were run again by TCRdb, first through fastp at Q25 and then through MiXCR, and only productive beta chains were kept. Duplicate CDR3 protein sequences are folded into a single record with the most common DNA and genes. The sample table contains fewer than 1,000,000 distinct CDR3 sequences; only one count was recorded for 30% to 40% of them. About 14% of the sample belongs to the ten largest clones. The germline V gene supplies CDR1 MNHNS and CDR2 SASEGT. V is cut by 2 bases and J by 1 base, and the space between the germline ends is 6 bases. The CDR3 spans 13 residues, from the cysteine through the phenylalanine. Of the read, only the CDR3 DNA is kept; its 39 bases are in frame from base 1.

The table lists this clonotype with a few counts. The target of this receptor is not known. It has no much larger one-base neighbor in the sample; base qualities were not kept. The material sequenced was cultured CD8+ T cells from PBMCs, taken from culture after CMV antigen stimulation. This receptor was taken from a human donor in good health (CMV status not recorded). Some clones in this sample may be carry-over from other donors' samples. The sequence joins TRBV6-1 to TRBJ2-7; TRBD1 could be the D gene, as 6 bases match. DNA sequence: TGTGCCAGCAGTGAAACAGGGTCCTACGAGCAGTACTTC. Its coded protein is CASSETGSYEQYF.